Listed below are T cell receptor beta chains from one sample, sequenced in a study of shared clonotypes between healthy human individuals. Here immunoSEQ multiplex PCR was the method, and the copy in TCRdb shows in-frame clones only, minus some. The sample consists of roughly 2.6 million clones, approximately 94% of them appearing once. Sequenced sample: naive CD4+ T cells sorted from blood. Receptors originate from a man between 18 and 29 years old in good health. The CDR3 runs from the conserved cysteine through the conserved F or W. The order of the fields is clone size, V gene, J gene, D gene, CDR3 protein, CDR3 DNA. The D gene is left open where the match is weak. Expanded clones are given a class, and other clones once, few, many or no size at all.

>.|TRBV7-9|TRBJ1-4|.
CASTPSGGSEKLFF
TGTGCCAGCACCCCCTCGGGAGGGAGTGAAAAACTGTTTTTT
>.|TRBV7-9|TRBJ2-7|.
CASSKTGRYEQYF
TGTGCCAGCAGTAAGACGGGACGTTACGAGCAGTACTTC
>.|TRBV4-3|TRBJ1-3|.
CASSQEPPGAGNTIYF
TGCGCCAGCAGCCAAGAACCTCCGGGGGCGGGAAACACCATATATTTT
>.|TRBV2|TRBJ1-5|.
CASSSRGGNQPQHF
TGTGCCAGCAGTTCCAGGGGAGGCAATCAGCCCCAGCATTTT
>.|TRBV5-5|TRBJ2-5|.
CASSADYSTGAETQYF
TGTGCCAGCAGCGCCGACTACTCCACCGGGGCGGAGACCCAGTACTTC
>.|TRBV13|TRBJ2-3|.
CASSPPGQGGTDTQYF
TGTGCCAGCAGCCCCCCTGGACAGGGAGGGACAGATACGCAGTATTTT
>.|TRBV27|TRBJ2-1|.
CASVSEINRGNEQFF
TGTGCCAGCGTCTCCGAGATTAATCGCGGAAATGAGCAGTTCTTC
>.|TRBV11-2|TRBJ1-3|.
CASSLNYGNTIYF
TGTGCCAGCAGCTTAAATTACGGAAACACCATATATTTT
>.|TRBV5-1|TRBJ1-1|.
CASSRSGTTNTEAFF
TGCGCCAGCAGCCGTTCCGGGACAACGAACACTGAAGCTTTCTTT
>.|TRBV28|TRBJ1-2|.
CASSLLAGYGYTF
TGTGCCAGCAGTTTATTAGCCGGATATGGCTACACCTTC
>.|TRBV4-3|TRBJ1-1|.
CASSQAVFGQEAFF
TGCGCCAGCAGCCAAGCGGTCTTCGGACAGGAAGCTTTCTTT
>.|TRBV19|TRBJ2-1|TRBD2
CASAGTSGLVSYNEQFF
TGTGCCAGCGCCGGGACTAGCGGACTCGTGAGCTACAATGAGCAGTTCTTC
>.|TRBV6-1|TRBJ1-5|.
CASTGNSNQPQHF
TGTGCCAGCACCGGCAATAGCAATCAGCCCCAGCATTTT
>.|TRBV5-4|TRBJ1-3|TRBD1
CASSLADRAYSGNTIYF
TGTGCCAGCAGCTTGGCGGACAGGGCCTACTCTGGAAACACCATATATTTT
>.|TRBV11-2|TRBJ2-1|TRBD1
CASSLRQGGPKNNEQFF
TGTGCCAGCAGCCTCCGACAGGGGGGGCCGAAAAACAATGAGCAGTTCTTC
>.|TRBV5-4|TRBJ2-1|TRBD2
CASSSGTSGGPTYNEQFF
TGTGCCAGCAGCTCAGGGACTAGCGGGGGACCGACCTACAATGAGCAGTTCTTC
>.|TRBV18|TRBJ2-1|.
CASSPGVQDNEQFF
TGTGCCAGCTCACCAGGGGTACAGGACAATGAGCAGTTCTTC
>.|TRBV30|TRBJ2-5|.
CAWSVRGETQYF
TGTGCCTGGAGTGTACGAGGGGAGACCCAGTACTTC
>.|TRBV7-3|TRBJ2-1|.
CASSLTTGKNEQFF
TGTGCCAGCAGCTTAACTACAGGCAAAAATGAGCAGTTCTTC
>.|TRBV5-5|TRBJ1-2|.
CASSLGAGVGYTF
TGTGCCAGCAGCTTAGGAGCAGGCGTTGGCTACACCTTC
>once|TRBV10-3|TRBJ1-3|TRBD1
CAISESLSGGVRNTIYF
TGTGCCATCAGTGAGTCCCTATCAGGGGGAGTGAGAAACACCATATATTTT
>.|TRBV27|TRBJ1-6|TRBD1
CASSFGTVTYNSPLHF
TGTGCCAGCAGTTTCGGGACAGTTACCTATAATTCACCCCTCCACTTT
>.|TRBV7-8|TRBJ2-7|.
CASSLDSANYEQYF
TGTGCCAGCAGCTTAGACTCCGCCAACTACGAGCAGTACTTC
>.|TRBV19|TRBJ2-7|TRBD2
CASSTSGPSSYEQYF
TGTGCCAGTAGTACTAGCGGGCCGAGCTCCTACGAGCAGTACTTC
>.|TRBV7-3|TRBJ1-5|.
CAPPGNQPQHF
TGTGCTCCGCCGGGCAATCAGCCCCAGCATTTT
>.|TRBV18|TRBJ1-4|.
CASSPVEGVNEKLFF
TGTGCCAGCTCACCGGTAGAGGGGGTGAATGAAAAACTGTTTTTT
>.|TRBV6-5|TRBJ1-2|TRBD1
CASSGPADRAGYTF
TGTGCCAGCAGTGGGCCCGCGGACAGGGCTGGCTACACCTTC
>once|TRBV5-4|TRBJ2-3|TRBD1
CASSFPGQAGDTQYF
TGTGCCAGCAGCTTTCCGGGACAGGCGGGAGATACGCAGTATTTT
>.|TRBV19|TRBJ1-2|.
CASNPDIYYGYTF
TGTGCCAGTAATCCCGACATCTACTATGGCTACACCTTC
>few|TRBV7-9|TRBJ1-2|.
CASSSLGDNGGYTF
TGTGCCAGCAGCTCCCTGGGAGATAACGGTGGCTACACCTTC
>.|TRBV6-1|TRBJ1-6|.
CASTDSNSPLHF
TGTGCCAGCACCGACAGTAATTCACCCCTCCACTTT
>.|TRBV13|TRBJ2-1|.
CASSLVRKVVNEQFF
TGTGCCAGCAGCTTAGTTCGCAAGGTTGTCAATGAGCAGTTCTTC
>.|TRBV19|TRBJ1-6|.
CASSIGYYRAGTGSPLHF
TGTGCCAGTAGTATAGGCTACTACCGGGCAGGAACCGGTTCACCCCTCCACTTT
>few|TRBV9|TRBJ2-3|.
CASSVEVADTQYF
TGTGCCAGCAGCGTAGAGGTAGCAGATACGCAGTATTTT
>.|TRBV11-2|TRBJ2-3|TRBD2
CASSPRGGGTDTQYF
TGTGCCAGCAGCCCTCGGGGAGGGGGCACAGATACGCAGTATTTT
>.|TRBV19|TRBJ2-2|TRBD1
CASRPPGQGRTGELFF
TGTGCCAGTAGACCACCGGGACAGGGGAGAACCGGGGAGCTGTTTTTT
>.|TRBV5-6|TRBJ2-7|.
CASSLKVSGAGSYEQYF
TGTGCCAGCAGCTTGAAAGTCTCGGGGGCCGGCTCCTACGAGCAGTACTTC
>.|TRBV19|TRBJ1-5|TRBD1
CASSIDRVRNQPQHF
TGTGCCAGTAGTATTGACAGGGTTAGGAATCAGCCCCAGCATTTT
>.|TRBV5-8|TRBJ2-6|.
CASSLSGSGANVLTF
TGTGCCAGCAGCTTGTCGGGCTCCGGGGCCAACGTCCTGACTTTC
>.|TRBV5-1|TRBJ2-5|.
CASSLRTDEPKTQYF
TGCGCCAGCAGCTTGAGAACGGATGAGCCCAAGACCCAGTACTTC
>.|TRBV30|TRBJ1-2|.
CAWSPGNYGYTF
TGTGCCTGGAGTCCCGGTAACTATGGCTACACCTTC
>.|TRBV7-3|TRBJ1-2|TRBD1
CASSPMGDRVGYTF
TGTGCCAGCAGCCCCATGGGAGACAGGGTCGGCTACACCTTC
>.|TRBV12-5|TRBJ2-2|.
CASGLVFSERPGELFF
TGTGCTAGTGGTTTGGTATTTTCGGAGAGACCCGGGGAGCTGTTTTTT
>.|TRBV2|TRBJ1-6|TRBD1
CASSDRQGGSPLHF
TGTGCCAGCAGTGACCGACAGGGAGGTTCACCCCTCCACTTT
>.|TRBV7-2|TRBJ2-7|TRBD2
CASSLVLLAGSYEQYF
TGTGCCAGCAGCTTAGTATTGCTAGCGGGGTCCTACGAGCAGTACTTC
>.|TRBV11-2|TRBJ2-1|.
CASSLGRGPYNEQFF
TGTGCCAGCAGCTTGGGTCGGGGGCCTTACAATGAGCAGTTCTTC
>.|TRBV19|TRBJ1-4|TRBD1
CASSILGQLATNEKLFF
TGTGCCAGTAGTATCCTGGGACAGCTTGCAACTAATGAAAAACTGTTTTTT
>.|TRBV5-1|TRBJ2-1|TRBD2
CATTGTSGKDEQFF
TGCGCCACCACCGGGACTAGCGGTAAGGATGAGCAGTTCTTC
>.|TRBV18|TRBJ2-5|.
CASSTGLQETQYF
TGTGCCAGCTCAACGGGGCTCCAAGAGACCCAGTACTTC
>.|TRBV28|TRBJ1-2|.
CASSFDGHRYGYTF
TGTGCCAGCAGTTTCGACGGCCATAGGTATGGCTACACCTTC
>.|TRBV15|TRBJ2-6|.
CATSLDFSGANVLTF
TGTGCCACCAGCCTGGACTTTTCTGGGGCCAACGTCCTGACTTTC
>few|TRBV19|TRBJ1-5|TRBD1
CASRDRAEQPQHF
TGTGCCAGTCGGGACAGGGCAGAACAGCCCCAGCATTTT
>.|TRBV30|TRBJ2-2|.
CAWTFHRAGTGELFF
TGTGCCTGGACCTTCCACAGGGCCGGCACCGGGGAGCTGTTTTTT
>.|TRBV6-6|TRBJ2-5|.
CASSTFQETQYF
TGTGCCAGCAGTACCTTCCAAGAGACCCAGTACTTC